This T cell receptor beta chain originates from a study of blood T cell repertoires in COVID-19. Measured with immunoSEQ multiplex PCR; TCRdb has only the in-frame clones, and not every one. The repertoire holds fewer than 300,000 clones, with over 75% as singletons. Germline trimming cut 0 bases from V and 10 bases from J; bases unmatched to any gene: 14. The CDR3 is 17 amino acids. Germline loops: CDR1 SGHTS, CDR2 YDEGEE. The sequence derives from a woman younger than 45 who had recovered from COVID-19. The sample consisted of PBMCs or T cells enriched from blood (not recorded which). The genes are TRBV5-8 and TRBJ2-1, with TRBD2 matching 9 bases. CDR3 loop: CASSLGTGGRVVEEQFF. In DNA form, the CDR3 reads TGTGCCAGCAGCTTGGGAACCGGCGGGAGGGTAGTGGAGGAGCAGTTCTTC.